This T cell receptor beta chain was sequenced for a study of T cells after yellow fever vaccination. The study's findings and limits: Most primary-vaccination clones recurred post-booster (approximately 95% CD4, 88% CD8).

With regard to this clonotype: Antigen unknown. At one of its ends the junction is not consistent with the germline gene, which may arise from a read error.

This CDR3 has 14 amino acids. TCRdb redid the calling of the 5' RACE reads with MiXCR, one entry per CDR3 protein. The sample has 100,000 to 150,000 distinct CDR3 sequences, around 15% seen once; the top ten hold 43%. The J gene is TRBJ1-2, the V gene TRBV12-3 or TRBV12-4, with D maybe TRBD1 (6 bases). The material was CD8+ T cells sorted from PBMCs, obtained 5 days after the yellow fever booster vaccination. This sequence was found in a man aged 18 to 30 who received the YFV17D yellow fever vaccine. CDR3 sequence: CASSIAGTPYGYTF. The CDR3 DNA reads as TGTGCCAGCAGTATAGCCGGGACACCCTATGGCTACACCTTC.